One sample yielded the 24 T cell receptor beta chains listed below, sequenced in a study of blood T cell repertoires in COVID-19. Generated by immunoSEQ multiplex PCR, the TCRdb table keeps only in-frame clones and is missing some. The sample lists 180,000 or so clones; around 86% were seen once. Input material: peripheral blood. Receptor source: a man aged 60-69 years with acute or convalescent COVID-19.

The chain joins TRBV28 to TRBJ2-4; 13 positions match TRBD2. V dropped 7 bases and J dropped 0; count of bases not matched to a gene: 6. The CDR3 is made up of 17 amino acids. The germline V gene has CDR1 MDHEN and CDR2 SYDVKM. CDR3 bases: TGTGCCAGCATTCCGGGACTAGCGGGGATAGCCAAAAACATTCAGTACTTC. Translated, it gives CASIPGLAGIAKNIQYF.

This clone was observed a single time. V is TRBV5-4 and J is TRBJ2-7; D perhaps matches TRBD2 (6 bases). Germline values: CDR1 SGHNT, CDR2 YYREEE (reference sequence). Trimming shortened V by 0 bases and J by 4 bases, and 14 bases separated the two germline ends. The CDR3 runs to 15 residues. The CDR3 protein is CASSLGYGSSYEQYF. The CDR3 nucleotides read TGTGCCAGCAGCTTGGGTTACGGGAGTAGTTACGAGCAGTACTTC.

This chain uses TRBV5-4 with TRBJ2-1; 8 nucleotides align to TRBD2. V lost 4 bases and J lost 4; bases outside the gene matches: 7. The CDR3 extends over 15 amino acids. Germline assignment: CDR1 SGHNT and CDR2 YYREEE (reference sequence). The CDR3 region is CASSPASGSYNEQFF. The CDR3 DNA reads TGTGCCAGCAGCCCCGCGAGCGGGAGTTACAATGAGCAGTTCTTC.

CDR3 region: CASTPGGRGDTNEQFF. For the CDR3, the DNA is TGTGCCAGCACCCCAGGCGGCAGGGGGGATACCAATGAGCAGTTCTTC. The V call is TRBV7-6, the J call TRBJ2-1; D is perhaps TRBD1 (7 bases). V was shortened by 7 bases and J by 6 bases, with 22 bases between the two germline ends. This CDR3 contains 16 residues. The germline V gene has CDR1 SGHVS and CDR2 FNYEAQ.

The rearrangement links TRBV28 to TRBJ1-5; 7 bases are a match to TRBD1. Germline CDR1 reads MDHEN; CDR2 reads SYDVKM. The trim removed 7 bases at V and 6 bases at J, leaving 6 bases unmatched. This CDR3 comprises 13 residues. CDR3 in amino acids: CASNRQGGQPQHF. The CDR3 nucleotides read TGTGCCAGCAATCGACAGGGAGGTCAGCCCCAGCATTTT.

The V gene is TRBV5-1, the J gene TRBJ2-7; 8 bases line up with TRBD2. CDR3 size: 13 residues. J was trimmed by 4 bases and V by 0 bases; bases with no gene match: 0. Germline V gives CDR1 SGHRS, CDR2 YFSETQ. The CDR3 loop reads CASSLASGYEQYF. The CDR3 DNA is TGCGCCAGCAGCTTGGCTAGCGGGTACGAGCAGTACTTC.

The V call is TRBV28, the J call TRBJ2-7, with D possibly matching TRBD2 (7 bases). V lost 11 bases to trimming and J lost 3 bases, with 23 bases between them. CDR1 is MDHEN and CDR2 is SYDVKM in the germline V gene. This CDR3 has 15 residues. CDR3 protein: CAASHGGASGYEQYF. CDR3 DNA sequence: TGTGCCGCCTCCCATGGGGGGGCCTCAGGCTACGAGCAGTACTTC.

The V call is TRBV18, the J call TRBJ2-3; TRBD2 might be the D (6 bases). The germline CDR1 and CDR2 sequences are KGHSH and LQKENI. CDR3 length equals 15 residues. The V and J ends lost 2 bases and 4 bases respectively, with 13 bases between them. The CDR3 reads CASSPSLAGPDTQYF. The CDR3 DNA reads TGTGCCAGCTCACCATCTTTGGCGGGGCCAGATACGCAGTATTTT.

This clone was recorded once. The rearrangement links TRBV9 to TRBJ1-4; the match to TRBD1 covers 8 bases. Germline CDR1 SGDLS, CDR2 YYNGEE. This CDR3 contains 15 residues. V dropped 4 bases and J dropped 7; count of bases not matched to a gene: 9. As DNA, the CDR3 is TGTGCCAGCAGCCCCCAGGCACAGGGGGGTGAAAAACTGTTTTTT. Translation gives CASSPQAQGGEKLFF.

The chain recombines TRBV28 with TRBJ2-7; TRBD2 aligns across 8 bases. Germline V gene lookup returns CDR1 MDHEN and CDR2 SYDVKM. After removal of 5 bases from V and 1 base from J, the junction contained 4 bases not matched to a gene. The CDR3 consists of 14 residues. The chain's CDR3 is CASSRGLESYEQYF. The CDR3 nucleotides read TGTGCCAGCAGTAGGGGACTAGAATCCTACGAGCAGTACTTC.

The rearrangement uses TRBV9 and TRBJ1-3; the match to TRBD1 covers 7 bases. V lost 5 bases and J lost 8; bases outside the gene matches: 7. The CDR3 is 13 amino acids. Germline V lookup: CDR1 SGDLS, CDR2 YYNGEE. CDR3 in amino acids: CASSAGGRDTIYF. DNA for the CDR3: TGTGCCAGCAGTGCAGGGGGTAGAGACACCATATATTTT.

The rearrangement links TRBV27 to TRBJ1-1; 11 bases align to TRBD1. The CDR3 length is 14 residues. Trimming at V came to 4 bases and at J to 5 bases, leaving 3 bases not matched to a gene. CDR1 is MNHEY and CDR2 is SMNVEV in the germline V gene (reference sequence). CDR3 DNA: TGTGCCAGCAGTTGGGGGACAGGGGGGACTGAAGCTTTCTTT. Amino acids: CASSWGTGGTEAFF.

This clone was seen a single time. The chain uses TRBV5-4 and TRBJ1-1; the match to TRBD1 covers 8 bases. This CDR3 is 15 amino acids long. Germline assignment: CDR1 SGHNT and CDR2 YYREEE (reference sequence). Unmatched junction bases numbered 10, after V lost 2 bases and J lost 7 bases. The CDR3 region is CASSFSRGQGLEAFF. The CDR3 nucleotides are TGTGCCAGCAGCTTCTCCCGCGGACAGGGCCTTGAAGCTTTCTTT. The whole variable domain, remainder taken from reference TRBV5-4 and TRBJ1-1, is ETGVTQSPTHLIKTRGQQVTLRCSSQSGHNTVSWYQQALGQGPQFIFQYYREEENGRGNFPPRFSGLQFPNYSSELNVNALELDDSALYLCASSFSRGQGLEAFFGQGTRLTVV.

The gene calls are TRBV20-1 and TRBJ2-3, with 12 bases matching TRBD2. Germline V gene data show CDR1 as DFQATT and CDR2 as SNEGSKA (reference sequence). The CDR3 is 18 amino acids. J lost 2 bases, V lost 3 bases, and 12 bases had no gene match. CDR3 protein: CSASVPGLAGPFTDTQYF. CDR3 DNA sequence: TGCAGTGCTAGTGTTCCGGGACTAGCGGGCCCATTCACAGATACGCAGTATTTT.

This rearrangement joins TRBV20-1 to TRBJ1-1; D is unresolved. From germline, CDR1 is DFQATT and CDR2 SNEGSKA (reference sequence). The CDR3 extends over 11 amino acids. Trimming removed 8 bases at V and 3 bases at J, with 10 bases between. CDR3 region: CSPKSYTEAFF. The CDR3 DNA sequence: TGCAGTCCCAAGAGTTACACTGAAGCTTTCTTT.

This chain uses TRBV11-2 with TRBJ1-5; D gene ambiguous. The CDR3 totals 17 residues. CDR1 is SGHAT and CDR2 is FQNNGV in the germline V gene. The V and J ends lost 5 bases and 1 base respectively, with 18 bases between them. Written as DNA, the CDR3 is TGTGCCAGCAGCCCACGCGTCCCCCCCGAGAGCAATCAGCCCCAGCATTTT. Its translation: CASSPRVPPESNQPQHF. Full variable domain (missing parts from reference TRBV11-2 and TRBJ1-5): EAGVAQSPRYKIIEKRQSVAFWCNPISGHATLYWYQQILGQGPKLLIQFQNNGVVDDSQLPKDRFSAERLKGVDSTLKIQPAKLEDSAVYLCASSPRVPPESNQPQHFGDGTRLSIL.

V usage is TRBV2 and J usage is TRBJ2-5; TRBD1 agrees at 7 bases. Per germline, CDR1 SNHLY and CDR2 FYNNEI. CDR3 length: 12 amino acids. J gave up 4 bases and V 6 bases, and 2 bases lay outside the gene matches. The CDR3 loop is CASSRQGETQYF. CDR3 bases: TGTGCCAGCAGCCGACAGGGAGAGACCCAGTACTTC.

A few counts support this clone. The chain carries TRBV4-1 and TRBJ1-4; D uncertain. Trimming cost V 3 bases and J 8 bases, with 19 bases left between them. The CDR3 spans 16 residues. Germline loops: CDR1 MGHRA, CDR2 YSYEKL. CDR3 region: CASSQIAGMGLEKLFF. The CDR3 nucleotides read TGCGCCAGCAGCCAGATCGCGGGAATGGGATTGGAAAAACTGTTTTTT.

The rearrangement uses TRBV7-8 and TRBJ2-5; 10 nucleotides agree with TRBD2. Trimming removed 5 bases from V and 11 bases from J; junction bases left unmatched: 5. Germline CDR1 is SGHVS and CDR2 is FQNEAQ. CDR3 length: 12 amino acids. Here the CDR3 reads CASSLGTSAQYF. In DNA, the CDR3 is TGTGCCAGCAGCCTCGGGACTAGCGCTCAGTACTTC.

The chain links TRBV10-2 to TRBJ1-2, with unresolved D. CDR1 WSHSY and CDR2 SAAADI come from the germline V gene. The CDR3 covers 13 residues. With 6 bases removed from V and 6 bases from J, the gap between germline ends came to 14 bases. In nucleotides, the CDR3 is TGCGCCAGCAGGCCTGAGGTGTCTAATGGCTACACCTTC. It codes for CASRPEVSNGYTF.

The chain recombines TRBV18 with TRBJ1-3; no clear D. Germline assignment: CDR1 KGHSH and CDR2 LQKENI. The V end was cut by 1 base, the J end by 4 bases, with 11 bases between. The CDR3 sequence is 15 residues long. The CDR3 is CASSPRRISGNTIYF. CDR3 sequence (DNA): TGTGCCAGCTCACCACGGCGGATTTCCGGAAACACCATATATTTT. The full variable domain, rest sourced from reference TRBV18 and TRBJ1-3, is NAGVMQNPRHLVRRRGQEARLRCSPMKGHSHVYWYRQLPEEGLKFMVYLQKENIIDESGMPKERFSAEFPKEGPSILRIQQVVRGDSAAYFCASSPRRISGNTIYFGEGSWLTVV.

V usage is TRBV27 and J usage is TRBJ1-1; 9 bases line up with TRBD1. This CDR3 comprises 14 residues. Losses at the gene ends were 4 bases for V and 4 bases for J; bases not matched to a gene: 4. From germline, CDR1 is MNHEY and CDR2 SMNVEV (reference sequence). CDR3 nucleotides: TGTGCCAGCAGTTCGCCGGGACAGGGCACTGAAGCTTTCTTT. This gives the protein CASSSPGQGTEAFF.

This chain links TRBV28 with TRBJ1-5; 7 bases line up with TRBD1. Germline values: CDR1 MDHEN, CDR2 SYDVKM. CDR3 size: 15 residues. V lost 5 bases, J lost 5 bases, and 9 bases stayed unmatched. The CDR3 region has the DNA TGTGCCAGCAGTACTAGCCGGACAGGTGATCAGCCCCAGCATTTT. This codes for CASSTSRTGDQPQHF.

The chain uses TRBV11-2 and TRBJ2-3; D is perhaps TRBD2 (6 bases). Looked up from germline, CDR1 is SGHAT and CDR2 is FQNNGV. The CDR3 runs 14 residues. The germline V and J ends were trimmed by 4 bases and 2 bases, with 10 bases remaining between them. The CDR3 coding sequence is TGTGCCAGCAGCTCCCGACTAGACACAGATACGCAGTATTTT. Its translation: CASSSRLDTDTQYF.